The 13 T cell receptor beta chains below come from one sample, sequenced in a study of blood T cell repertoires in COVID-19. TCRdb keeps only in-frame clones here, not all; method: immunoSEQ multiplex PCR. The sample shows around 400,000 clones, around 86% of them seen only once. The sample taken for sequencing was PBMCs or T cells enriched from blood (not recorded which). Receptors originate from a woman aged 50 to 60 who had recovered from COVID-19.

This sequence joins TRBV5-1 and TRBJ1-4; 9 bases align to TRBD1. The CDR3 totals 18 residues. J lost 2 bases, V lost 3 bases, and 11 bases had no gene match. The germline V gene encodes CDR1 SGHRS and CDR2 YFSETQ. CDR3 sequence reads: CASSSPRDRAATNEKLFF. CDR3 nucleotide sequence: TGCGCCAGCAGCTCACCCCGGGACAGGGCGGCGACTAATGAAAAACTGTTTTTT.

The chain couples TRBV2 to TRBJ1-5; 8 bases align to TRBD1. The CDR3 loop spans 14 amino acids. The germline CDR1 and CDR2 sequences are SNHLY and FYNNEI. The V and J ends lost 5 bases and 2 bases, in that order; junction bases with no gene match: 2. The CDR3: CASSLDRGNQPQHF. The DNA of the CDR3 is TGTGCCAGCAGTCTGGACAGGGGCAATCAGCCCCAGCATTTT.

The rearrangement uses TRBV11-3 and TRBJ1-1, with D uncertain. The CDR3 extends over 13 amino acids. V dropped 5 bases and J dropped 8 bases, with 15 bases sitting between them. Germline loops: CDR1 SGHNT, CDR2 YENEEA. The CDR3 coding sequence is TGTGCCAGCAGCCCGGGAAGCACTGCCGAAGCTTTCTTT. Residues: CASSPGSTAEAFF.

The chain has TRBV7-8 and TRBJ1-4; perhaps TRBD1 as D (5 bases). The length of the CDR3 is 16 residues. The germline gives CDR1 SGHVS, CDR2 FQNEAQ. V shed 1 base and J shed 3 bases, with 12 bases lying between them. The CDR3 is CASSLVSGRANEKLFF. CDR3 in DNA: TGTGCCAGCAGCTTAGTGTCGGGCAGGGCTAATGAAAAACTGTTTTTT.

The J gene is TRBJ1-1, the V gene TRBV5-4; D not resolved. V was cut by 4 bases and J by 5 bases, with 15 bases left in between. This CDR3 comprises 14 residues. Per the germline V gene, CDR1 is SGHNT and CDR2 is YYREEE (reference sequence). CDR3 nucleotides: TGTGCCAGCAGCCCCTGGGCGAGCGGGACTGAAGCTTTCTTT. Its protein is CASSPWASGTEAFF.

The rearrangement joins TRBV9 to TRBJ2-1, with 10 bases identical to TRBD2. The length of the CDR3 is 15 residues. V shed 4 bases and J 4 bases; nucleotides not matched to a gene: 5. CDR1 is SGDLS, CDR2 YYNGEE, per germline. This CDR3 is CASSLFSGGYNEQFF. CDR3 coding DNA: TGTGCCAGCAGCTTATTTAGCGGGGGGTACAATGAGCAGTTCTTC.

Turning to this clone: This sample also contains other DNA sequences that code for the same CDR3. The CDR3 protein is CASSPPAGYEQYF. For the CDR3, the DNA is TGTGCCAGCTCACCACCGGCGGGGTACGAGCAGTACTTC. V gene TRBV18 combines with J gene TRBJ2-7, with a weak D call TRBD2 (6 bases). The CDR3 is 13 residues long. The germline V gene encodes CDR1 KGHSH and CDR2 LQKENI. Trimming pared 0 bases from V and 4 bases from J, leaving 7 bases between. Looking up the rest from reference TRBV18 and TRBJ2-7 gives the full variable domain: NAGVMQNPRHLVRRRGQEARLRCSPMKGHSHVYWYRQLPEEGLKFMVYLQKENIIDESGMPKERFSAEFPKEGPSILRIQQVVRGDSAAYFCASSPPAGYEQYFGPGTRLTVT.

The genes are TRBV5-1 and TRBJ1-1; D is uncertain. This CDR3 has 13 amino acids. V dropped 4 bases and J dropped 1 base, with 8 bases sitting between them. Germline assignment: CDR1 SGHRS and CDR2 YFSETQ. CDR3 amino acids: CASSGQENTEAFF. The CDR3 DNA reads as TGCGCCAGCAGCGGGCAGGAGAACACTGAAGCTTTCTTT.

The CDR3 DNA is TGTGCCAGCAGTGAAGGACAGGGTCCCTTTAATGAAAAACTGTTTTTT. Its protein product is CASSEGQGPFNEKLFF. This sequence joins TRBV9 and TRBJ1-4; 8 bases line up with TRBD1. V shed 5 bases, J shed 4 bases, and the junction held 10 bases outside the gene matches. The germline V gene has CDR1 SGDLS and CDR2 YYNGEE. This CDR3 comprises 16 residues.

J is TRBJ1-1 and V is TRBV5-1, with 8 positions matching TRBD1. This CDR3 is built from 13 residues. The V segment lost 4 bases and the J segment 7 bases; nucleotides outside the gene matches: 6. Germline lookup yields CDR1 SGHRS and CDR2 YFSETQ. The CDR3 loop is CASSPGQGLEAFF. The CDR3 DNA sequence: TGCGCCAGCAGCCCCGGACAGGGTCTTGAAGCTTTCTTT.

The CDR3 coding sequence is TGTGCCAGTAGTATTTGGTCAGACTTAAACATTCAGTACTTC. The encoded protein is CASSIWSDLNIQYF. This sequence joins TRBV19 and TRBJ2-4; the D is unclear. Germline CDR1 is LNHDA and CDR2 is SQIVND (reference sequence). Trimming left V 3 bases short and J 6 bases short, with 12 bases between. This CDR3 has 14 amino acids.

The genes are TRBV5-1 and TRBJ1-1, with 10 bases matching TRBD1. V was clipped by 4 bases and J by 0 bases; unmatched bases: 9. Looked up from germline, CDR1 is SGHRS and CDR2 is YFSETQ. CDR3 length: 17 amino acids. CDR3 sequence: CASSAQTGGRMNTEAFF. Here the CDR3 DNA reads TGCGCCAGCAGCGCCCAGACAGGGGGCCGGATGAACACTGAAGCTTTCTTT.

This chain uses TRBV7-9 with TRBJ1-1; TRBD1 matches 7 bases. Trimming cost V 5 bases and J 3 bases; bases outside gene matches: 12. Germline V lookup: CDR1 SEHNR, CDR2 FQNEAQ (reference sequence). The CDR3 covers 16 residues. CDR3 loop: CASSPGQGGRHTEAFF. CDR3 in DNA: TGTGCCAGCAGCCCCGGTCAGGGGGGACGGCACACTGAAGCTTTCTTT.